These T cell receptor beta chains were read from a single sample in a study of PD-1 blockade in mismatch repair-deficient tumors. The protocol was immunoSEQ multiplex PCR, while the TCRdb copy is restricted to in-frame clones and leaves out a portion. The sample lists over 100,000 clones, around three quarters occurring once. Material: peripheral blood, obtained more than 58 weeks after starting pembrolizumab. The receptors derive from an adult with mismatch repair-deficient cancer. Both conserved end residues are part of each CDR3. The D gene is left open where the match is weak. Where a row states a size, it is once, few, many or the class of an expanded clone; other rows omit it.

J: TRBJ2-5; D: .; V: TRBV5-1; size: .; DNA: TGCGCCAGCAGCCCCTCCGAGACCCAGTACTTC; CDR3: CASSPSETQYF
J: TRBJ2-7; D: .; V: TRBV7-3; size: .; DNA: TGTGCCAGCAGCCCCACACAGGGAGGGGAGCAGTACTTC; CDR3: CASSPTQGGEQYF
J: TRBJ1-2; D: TRBD1; V: TRBV4-1; size: .; DNA: TGCGCCAGCAGCGGACAGGGCGACTATGGCTACACCTTC; CDR3: CASSGQGDYGYTF
J: TRBJ2-2; D: .; V: TRBV11-2; size: .; DNA: TGTGCCAGCAGTTCGACCACGTCGGGTCCGGCCACCGGGGAGCTGTTTTTT; CDR3: CASSSTTSGPATGELFF
J: TRBJ2-7; D: TRBD2; V: TRBV11-2; size: .; DNA: TGTGCCAGCAGCTATAGCGGGGGGAGCTCCTACGAGCAGTACTTC; CDR3: CASSYSGGSSYEQYF
J: TRBJ1-2; D: .; V: TRBV6-5; size: .; DNA: TGTGCCAGCATGACAGAGTATGGCTACACCTTC; CDR3: CASMTEYGYTF
J: TRBJ2-1; D: .; V: TRBV19; size: .; DNA: TGTGCCAGTAGTATTGAGCGTTACAATGAGCAGTTCTTC; CDR3: CASSIERYNEQFF
J: TRBJ2-1; D: .; V: TRBV7-2; size: .; DNA: TGTGCCAGCAGCTTAGTAGGTAGCTCGGAGCAGTTCTTC; CDR3: CASSLVGSSEQFF
J: TRBJ2-3; D: TRBD2; V: TRBV5-1; size: once; DNA: TGCGCCAGCAGCTCCGGACTAGCGGGAGCCCCAGATACGCAGTATTTT; CDR3: CASSSGLAGAPDTQYF
J: TRBJ2-5; D: .; V: TRBV12-2; size: .; DNA: TGTGCAAGTCGCCCCCCCCGACAGTGCCTTCGGGAGACCCAGTACTTC; CDR3: CASRPPRQCLRETQYF
J: TRBJ1-2; D: .; V: TRBV9; size: .; DNA: TGTGCCAGCAGCCCCACCCTCCAGGGCAACTATGGCTACACCTTC; CDR3: CASSPTLQGNYGYTF
J: TRBJ2-2; D: .; V: TRBV11-3; size: .; DNA: TGTGCCAGCAGCTTAGTCCTGGGTGTGGGGACCGGGGAGCTGTTTTTT; CDR3: CASSLVLGVGTGELFF
J: TRBJ2-7; D: .; V: TRBV7-3; size: .; DNA: TGTGCCAGCAGCCAGGGGCCAGCGGGAATTGAGTACTTC; CDR3: CASSQGPAGIEYF